This TCR beta chain was observed in a study of PD-1 blockade in mismatch repair-deficient tumors. Study-level results: Three of seven peptides expanded clones, giving over a hundred unique blood TCRs.

Time point: 10-day in vitro stimulation with candidate neoantigen peptide 4. Trimming stripped 5 bases from V and 0 bases from J, with 8 bases between. Per the germline V gene, CDR1 is SGHTA and CDR2 is FQGNSA. The CDR3 consists of 14 residues. Profiled with immunoSEQ multiplex PCR; TCRdb holds only in-frame clones, not every one. The sample records approximately 13,000 clones, less than 90% being singletons. There are a few counts of this clone. What it binds is unknown. This material consisted of cells cultured in vitro, taken from a patient treated with pembrolizumab. The source is an adult with mismatch repair-deficient cancer. This sequence joins TRBV7-2 and TRBJ1-5; D unresolved. The CDR3 loop reads CASSRDNSNQPQHF. The DNA of the CDR3 is TGTGCCAGCAGCCGCGACAATAGCAATCAGCCCCAGCATTTT.